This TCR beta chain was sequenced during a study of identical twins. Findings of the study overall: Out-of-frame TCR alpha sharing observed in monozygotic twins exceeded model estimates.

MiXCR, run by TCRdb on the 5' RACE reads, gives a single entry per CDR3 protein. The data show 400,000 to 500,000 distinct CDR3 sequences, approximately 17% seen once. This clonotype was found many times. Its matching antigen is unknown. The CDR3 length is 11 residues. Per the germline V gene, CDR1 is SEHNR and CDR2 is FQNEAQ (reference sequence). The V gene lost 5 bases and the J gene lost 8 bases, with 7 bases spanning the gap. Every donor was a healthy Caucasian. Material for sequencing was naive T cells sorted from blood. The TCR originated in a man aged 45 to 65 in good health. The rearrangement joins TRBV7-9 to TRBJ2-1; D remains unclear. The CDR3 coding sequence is TGTGCCAGCAGCGTTAGCTATGAGCAGTTCTTC. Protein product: CASSVSYEQFF.